One and the same sample provided the 30 T cell receptor beta chains below, sequenced in a study of blood T cell repertoires in COVID-19. Profiled with immunoSEQ multiplex PCR; TCRdb holds only in-frame clones, not every one. The table lists around 70,000 clones, roughly 80% of them singletons. The sequenced sample consisted of peripheral blood. These TCRs come from a woman older than 75 with active or convalescent COVID-19.

This clone was recorded a few times. The rearrangement uses TRBV5-1 and TRBJ2-7; D is unresolved. Trimming removed 2 bases at V and 4 bases at J, with 10 bases between. From germline, CDR1 is SGHRS and CDR2 YFSETQ. The CDR3 contains 13 residues. The CDR3 nucleotides read TGCGCCAGCAGCTTAAGTTGGCAATACGAGCAGTACTTC. It is translated as CASSLSWQYEQYF.

The chain uses TRBV28 and TRBJ2-6; 11 bases align to TRBD2. In germline, CDR1 is MDHEN, CDR2 SYDVKM. With V trimmed by 4 bases and J by 8 bases, 7 bases remained unmatched. The CDR3 has 16 amino acids. The CDR3 loop reads CASSSGTSGGTNVLTF. The DNA of the CDR3 is TGTGCCAGCAGTTCCGGGACTAGCGGCGGGACCAACGTCCTGACTTTC.

CDR3 amino acids: CASSYSRSLGGDTQYF. The CDR3 region has the DNA TGTGCCAGCAGCTACTCTCGGAGCTTAGGGGGAGATACGCAGTATTTT. The genes are TRBV7-8 and TRBJ2-3, with a possible D match to TRBD1 (6 bases). The CDR3 is made up of 16 amino acids. V dropped 4 bases and J dropped 5 bases, with 19 bases sitting between them. The germline V gene encodes CDR1 SGHVS and CDR2 FQNEAQ. Variable domain in full (rest from reference TRBV7-8 and TRBJ2-3): GAGVSQSPRYKVAKRGQDVALRCDPISGHVSLFWYQQALGQGPEFLTYFQNEAQLDKSGLPSDRFFAERPEGSVSTLKIQRTQQEDSAVYLCASSYSRSLGGDTQYFGPGTRLTVL.

The table lists this clone with a count of one. A read error may account for a junction end that differs from germline. This chain uses TRBV6-2 or TRBV6-3 with TRBJ2-5; 10 nucleotides match TRBD2. The germline CDR1 and CDR2 sequences are MNHEY and SVGEGT. The CDR3 covers 17 residues. The CDR3 loop reads CASSPAELAGVQGTQYF. The CDR3 DNA follows: TGTGCCAGCAGTCCCGCCGAGCTAGCGGGAGTGCAAGGGACCCAGTACTTC.

This clone was recorded once. V usage is TRBV5-1 and J usage is TRBJ2-7; 9 bases agree with TRBD2. Trimming took 0 bases from V and 3 from J; bases not matched to a gene: 7. The CDR3 covers 16 residues. Germline CDR1 SGHRS, CDR2 YFSETQ. The DNA for the CDR3 is TGCGCCAGCAGCTTGGTTTTAGCGGGGGACGACTACGAGCAGTACTTC. This translates into CASSLVLAGDDYEQYF. The complete variable domain, with remaining parts taken from reference TRBV5-1 and TRBJ2-7, reads KAGVTQTPRYLIKTRGQQVTLSCSPISGHRSVSWYQQTPGQGLQFLFEYFSETQRNKGNFPGRFSGRQFSNSRSEMNVSTLELGDSALYLCASSLVLAGDDYEQYFGPGTRLTVT.

The chain is built from TRBV3-1 (or the pseudogene TRBV3-2) and TRBJ2-2; D is perhaps TRBD1 (6 bases). CDR3 length: 15 amino acids. The ends were cut back, 4 bases at V and 0 bases at J, with 9 bases in the middle. In germline, CDR1 is LGHDT, CDR2 YNNKEL (reference sequence). The CDR3 nucleotides are TGTGCCAGCAGCCCGGGACACACGAACACCGGGGAGCTGTTTTTT. Protein product: CASSPGHTNTGELFF.

V and J are TRBV6-6 and TRBJ1-1, with 7 bases identical to TRBD1. Trimming took 7 bases from V and 8 from J; bases not matched to a gene: 7. Germline CDR1 is MNHNY and CDR2 is SVGAGI (reference sequence). The CDR3 covers 12 residues. Here the CDR3 DNA reads TGTGCCAGCAAGGGAGACAGGGCGGAAGCTTTCTTT. Translating gives CASKGDRAEAFF.

The CDR3 region is CASSVGQGGGGYTF. DNA for the CDR3: TGTGCCAGCAGCGTGGGACAGGGAGGTGGTGGCTACACCTTC. The chain carries TRBV28 and TRBJ1-2, with 9 bases lining up with TRBD1. The CDR3 totals 14 residues. With V trimmed by 6 bases and J by 7 bases, 9 bases remained unmatched. CDR1 and CDR2 from the germline V gene are MDHEN and SYDVKM.

This sequence joins TRBV18 and TRBJ2-1; 10 bases match TRBD2. This CDR3 spans 17 amino acids. Germline V gene data show CDR1 as KGHSH and CDR2 as LQKENI. V lost 3 bases to trimming and J lost 4 bases; unmatched junction nucleotides: 9. The CDR3 reads CASSPAALAGAYNEQFF. CDR3 coding DNA: TGTGCCAGCTCACCGGCTGCCCTAGCGGGAGCGTACAATGAGCAGTTCTTC.

The chain carries TRBV7-2 and TRBJ2-1; TRBD2 matches at 15 bases. Germline V gene data show CDR1 as SGHTA and CDR2 as FQGNSA. The V gene end was trimmed by 5 bases and the J gene end by 7 bases; junction bases not matched to a gene: 3. CDR3 size: 15 residues. The CDR3 DNA reads TGTGCCAGCAGCCCCGGACTAGCGGGGGGGAATGAGCAGTTCTTC. The encoded protein is CASSPGLAGGNEQFF. The full variable domain, its missing parts supplied by reference TRBV7-2 and TRBJ2-1, is GAGVSQSPSNKVTEKGKDVELRCDPISGHTALYWYRQSLGQGLEFLIYFQGNSAPDKSGLPSDRFSAERTGGSVSTLTIQRTQQEDSAVYLCASSPGLAGGNEQFFGPGTRLTVL.

The chain couples TRBV7-2 to TRBJ2-7; TRBD1 matches 8 bases. Germline trimming cut 1 base from V and 6 bases from J; bases unmatched to any gene: 11. This CDR3 region has 16 residues. From germline, CDR1 is SGHTA and CDR2 FQGNSA. CDR3 sequence reads: CASSLVYGAQGGEQYF. DNA of the CDR3: TGTGCCAGCAGCTTAGTTTATGGAGCACAGGGGGGCGAGCAGTACTTC. The full variable domain, rest sourced from reference TRBV7-2 and TRBJ2-7, is GAGVSQSPSNKVTEKGKDVELRCDPISGHTALYWYRQSLGQGLEFLIYFQGNSAPDKSGLPSDRFSAERTGGSVSTLTIQRTQQEDSAVYLCASSLVYGAQGGEQYFGPGTRLTVT.

The chain has TRBV6-6 and TRBJ2-7; TRBD2 matches at 7 bases. The CDR3 consists of 16 residues. J was trimmed by 3 bases and V by 2 bases; bases with no gene match: 10. Germline V lookup: CDR1 MNHNY, CDR2 SVGAGI (reference sequence). In DNA, the CDR3 is TGTGCCAGCAGTTACCGGAGTGGGGGGGGAGTCTACGAGCAGTACTTC. This gives the protein CASSYRSGGGVYEQYF.

The chain links TRBV18 to TRBJ2-1; D is perhaps TRBD1 (5 bases). The V end lost 6 bases, the J end lost 11 bases, and 14 bases lay between the germline ends. CDR3 length: 12 amino acids. Germline V gives CDR1 KGHSH, CDR2 LQKENI. The DNA for the CDR3 is TGTGCCAGCTCCCCCGACAGTCCCAAGCAGTTCTTC. This gives the protein CASSPDSPKQFF.

The chain is built from TRBV24-1 and TRBJ2-2; 10 positions agree with TRBD1. The CDR3 extends over 16 amino acids. J lost 4 bases, V lost 3 bases, and 4 bases had no gene match. CDR1 KGHDR and CDR2 SFDVKD come from the germline V gene. CDR3 protein: CATSDPRTGGTGELFF. CDR3 coding DNA: TGTGCCACCAGTGATCCCAGGACAGGGGGCACCGGGGAGCTGTTTTTT.

This clone showed up just once. The chain is built from TRBV15 and TRBJ2-5; no reliable D call. V was clipped by 3 bases and J by 2 bases, with 10 bases between them. The CDR3 covers 14 residues. Per germline, CDR1 LNHNV and CDR2 YYDKDF (reference sequence). The CDR3: CATSSGSGQETQYF. CDR3 sequence (DNA): TGTGCCACCAGCAGCGGGTCCGGGCAAGAGACCCAGTACTTC.

The genes are TRBV7-8 and TRBJ2-3; weak D call: TRBD2 (7 bases). V lost 3 bases and J 0 bases, leaving 16 bases between the germline ends. In germline, CDR1 is SGHVS, CDR2 FQNEAQ. The CDR3 length is 17 residues. The CDR3, as DNA: TGTGCCAGCAGCTTCGGGGGAGGGGGGACTAGCACAGATACGCAGTATTTT. Encoded protein: CASSFGGGGTSTDTQYF.

This sequence joins TRBV4-2 and TRBJ1-2; D not resolved. Trimming stripped 1 base from V and 0 bases from J, with 9 bases between. The V gene's germline CDR1 is LGHNA and CDR2 YNFKEQ. The CDR3 sequence is 15 residues long. DNA of the CDR3: TGTGCCAGCAGCCAAGTCGACAAATCTAACTATGGCTACACCTTC. Translating it yields CASSQVDKSNYGYTF.

The rearrangement joins TRBV7-3 to TRBJ1-1; D call uncertain. The germline gives CDR1 SGHTA, CDR2 FQGTGA. V dropped 2 bases and J dropped 0 bases, with 4 bases sitting between them. The CDR3 covers 13 residues. This chain's CDR3 is CASSLSVNTEAFF. DNA for the CDR3: TGTGCCAGCAGCTTATCGGTGAACACTGAAGCTTTCTTT.

This chain uses TRBV7-9 with TRBJ2-7; a weak D match, TRBD1 (5 bases). From germline, CDR1 is SEHNR and CDR2 FQNEAQ (reference sequence). This CDR3 contains 15 residues. V was trimmed by 1 base and J by 2 bases, leaving 12 bases between them. The CDR3 region has the DNA TGTGCCAGCAGCTTAGGGAATACAGGTACCTACGAGCAGTACTTC. It encodes CASSLGNTGTYEQYF.

The CDR3 spells CATSDTRQGKNNQPQHF. The DNA for the CDR3 is TGTGCCACCAGTGATACACGACAGGGGAAGAACAATCAGCCCCAGCATTTT. The chain combines TRBV24-1 with TRBJ1-5; 8 bases match TRBD1. V lost 3 bases and J lost 3; bases outside the gene matches: 9. Per the germline V gene, CDR1 is KGHDR and CDR2 is SFDVKD. CDR3 length equals 17 residues.

The chain is built from TRBV19 and TRBJ1-5; D possibly corresponds to TRBD1 (5 bases). Germline CDR1 is LNHDA and CDR2 is SQIVND (reference sequence). V gave up 1 base and J gave up 4 bases, with 14 bases separating them. The CDR3 contains 16 residues. CDR3 protein: CASSIALQAPNQPQHF. The CDR3 region has the DNA TGTGCCAGTAGTATAGCCCTACAGGCCCCTAATCAGCCCCAGCATTTT.

This sequence joins TRBV18 and TRBJ2-3, with TRBD1 matching 8 bases. The CDR3 length is 15 residues. V lost 3 bases to trimming and J lost 3 bases; unmatched junction nucleotides: 5. The germline V gene encodes CDR1 KGHSH and CDR2 LQKENI. CDR3 in amino acids: CASSPRTGKTDTQYF. DNA for the CDR3: TGTGCCAGCTCACCGCGGACAGGGAAGACAGATACGCAGTATTTT. The variable domain in full, completed from reference TRBV18 and TRBJ2-3, reads NAGVMQNPRHLVRRRGQEARLRCSPMKGHSHVYWYRQLPEEGLKFMVYLQKENIIDESGMPKERFSAEFPKEGPSILRIQQVVRGDSAAYFCASSPRTGKTDTQYFGPGTRLTVL.

This clone has only a few counts. The J gene is TRBJ1-3, the V gene TRBV29-1, with D unresolved. Trimming removed 4 bases at V and 4 bases at J, with 8 bases between. This CDR3 is 12 amino acids long. In germline, CDR1 is SQVTM, CDR2 ANQGSEA. The DNA of the CDR3 is TGCAGCGTTGTGGCACCGGGAAACACCATATATTTT. It translates to CSVVAPGNTIYF.

This sequence joins TRBV28 and TRBJ2-1; D is possibly TRBD1 (5 bases). Trimming shortened V by 3 bases and J by 10 bases, and 16 bases separated the two germline ends. Germline V CDR1 and CDR2: MDHEN, SYDVKM. This CDR3 spans 14 amino acids. This CDR3 is CASSFAYGYREQFF. CDR3 DNA: TGTGCCAGCAGTTTTGCCTACGGTTACAGGGAGCAGTTCTTC.

The V and J genes are TRBV6-2 or TRBV6-3 and TRBJ1-1; 7 bases map to TRBD1. Germline loops: CDR1 MNHEY, CDR2 SVGEGT. This CDR3 has 14 amino acids. Trimming removed 4 bases from V and 1 base from J; junction bases left unmatched: 3. CDR3 nucleotide sequence: TGTGCCAGCAGTTTGGCAGGGGGGAACACTGAAGCTTTCTTT. It yields the protein CASSLAGGNTEAFF.

This chain connects TRBV7-9 to TRBJ1-1; tentative D call: TRBD1 (6 bases). Germline CDR1 is SEHNR and CDR2 is FQNEAQ (reference sequence). The CDR3 runs 16 residues. Trimming took off 0 bases at V and 2 bases at J, with 13 bases between the two ends. The CDR3 spells CASSLAPIQGNTEAFF. The CDR3 bases are TGTGCCAGCAGCTTAGCGCCCATACAGGGCAACACTGAAGCTTTCTTT. Complete variable domain (other parts from reference TRBV7-9 and TRBJ1-1): DTGVSQNPRHKITKRGQNVTFRCDPISEHNRLYWYRQTLGQGPEFLTYFQNEAQLEKSRLLSDRFSAERPKGSFSTLEIQRTEQGDSAMYLCASSLAPIQGNTEAFFGQGTRLTVV.

The CDR3 sequence: CASSFAGGQDTQYF. CDR3 DNA: TGTGCCAGCAGCTTCGCGGGGGGGCAGGATACGCAGTATTTT. The V call is TRBV5-4, the J call TRBJ2-3, with 9 bases fitting TRBD2. The CDR3 has 14 amino acids. The J segment lost 6 bases and the V segment lost 2 bases, leaving 4 bases of the junction unmatched. The germline CDR1 and CDR2 sequences are SGHNT and YYREEE (reference sequence).

This clone came up a few times. The CDR3 region has the DNA TGTGCCAGCAGTTTAGAGCCGGACAGGGAAAAACTGTTTTTT. Its protein product is CASSLEPDREKLFF. This chain uses TRBV28 with TRBJ1-4; 7 bases match TRBD1. The V gene end was trimmed by 2 bases and the J gene end by 8 bases; junction bases not matched to a gene: 5. The germline V gene has CDR1 MDHEN and CDR2 SYDVKM. CDR3 length: 14 amino acids.

V gene TRBV7-2 combines with J gene TRBJ2-7, with TRBD1 matching over 8 bases. V was clipped by 5 bases and J by 4 bases; unmatched bases: 4. This CDR3 region has 13 residues. Germline lookup yields CDR1 SGHTA and CDR2 FQGNSA. The CDR3 spells CASSRTGWYEQYF. The CDR3 nucleotides are TGTGCCAGCAGCAGGACAGGGTGGTACGAGCAGTACTTC. Full variable domain (remainder filled in from reference TRBV7-2 and TRBJ2-7): GAGVSQSPSNKVTEKGKDVELRCDPISGHTALYWYRQSLGQGLEFLIYFQGNSAPDKSGLPSDRFSAERTGGSVSTLTIQRTQQEDSAVYLCASSRTGWYEQYFGPGTRLTVT.

CDR3 sequence (DNA): TGTGCCAGCAGCAAAACAGGGGTCTACGAGCAGTACTTC. Protein sequence: CASSKTGVYEQYF. The chain joins TRBV11-2 to TRBJ2-7; 7 nucleotides agree with TRBD1. Trimming removed 5 bases from V and 3 bases from J; junction bases left unmatched: 4. Germline V gene lookup returns CDR1 SGHAT and CDR2 FQNNGV. The CDR3 has 13 amino acids.